A selection of T cell receptor beta chains follows, all from one sample in a study of blood T cell repertoires in COVID-19. Sequencing used immunoSEQ multiplex PCR; TCRdb keeps in-frame clones, though not all of them. Here the sample spans about 220,000 clones, about 79% being singletons. What was sequenced was PBMCs or T cells enriched from blood (not recorded which). All receptors come from a woman aged 60-75 years who had recovered from COVID-19. Each CDR3 is given with its conserved first and last residue. A D gene is named only where the DNA matches it firmly. Where a row states a size, it is once, few, many or the class of an expanded clone; other rows omit it.

TRBJ1-2,NA,TRBV7-8,NA,CASSRLGGGAYGYTF,TGTGCCAGCAGCCGTTTGGGGGGAGGGGCCTATGGCTACACCTTC
TRBJ1-4,NA,TRBV7-9,NA,CASSRIRGFAGEKLFF,TGTGCCAGCAGCCGTATTAGGGGGTTTGCTGGTGAAAAACTGTTTTTT
TRBJ2-2,NA,TRBV5-4,NA,CASSLASGGTGELFF,TGTGCCAGCAGCTTGGCCTCAGGAGGCACCGGGGAGCTGTTTTTT
TRBJ1-4,TRBD1,TRBV5-6,few,CASSSTGGGEKLFF,TGTGCCAGCAGCTCAACAGGGGGCGGTGAAAAACTGTTTTTT
TRBJ2-3,TRBD2,TRBV7-8,NA,CASSRGTSGLLDTQYF,TGTGCCAGCAGCCGCGGGACTAGCGGGTTATTAGATACGCAGTATTTT
TRBJ1-2,NA,TRBV12-5,NA,CASAPGDYGYTF,TGTGCTAGTGCCCCAGGGGACTATGGCTACACCTTC
TRBJ1-1,TRBD1,TRBV6-5,NA,CASSVTGGNTEAFF,TGTGCCAGCAGCGTGACAGGGGGTAACACTGAAGCTTTCTTT
TRBJ1-1,TRBD1,TRBV7-9,once,CASSRDPGQGRNTEAFF,TGTGCCAGCAGCCGGGACCCGGGACAGGGGAGGAACACTGAAGCTTTCTTT
TRBJ1-6,TRBD1,TRBV5-6,NA,CASSLGTGELTLHF,TGTGCCAGCAGCTTGGGGACAGGGGAATTGACCCTCCACTTT
TRBJ1-3,NA,TRBV2,NA,CASGRGSGNTIYF,TGTGCCAGCGGTCGGGGTTCTGGAAACACCATATATTTT
TRBJ2-7,TRBD2,TRBV19,NA,CASSIPGRGSYEQYF,TGTGCCAGTAGTATCCCGGGGAGGGGCTCCTACGAGCAGTACTTC
TRBJ2-3,NA,TRBV7-9,NA,CASSWTQGTQYF,TGTGCCAGCAGCTGGACACAAGGTACGCAGTATTTT
TRBJ1-2,TRBD1,TRBV5-6,NA,CASSSSGGGVYGYTF,TGTGCCAGCAGCTCCTCAGGGGGCGGCGTCTATGGCTACACCTTC
TRBJ1-1,NA,TRBV4-1,NA,CASSPPGHLNTEAFF,TGCGCCAGCAGCCCGCCCGGACACCTGAACACTGAAGCTTTCTTT
TRBJ2-3,TRBD2,TRBV5-6,NA,CASSLPGVAGYTDTQYF,TGTGCCAGCAGCCTCCCGGGCGTAGCGGGATACACAGATACGCAGTATTTT
TRBJ1-2,NA,TRBV27,many,CASKPGGGVNYGYTF,TGTGCCAGCAAACCCGGTGGGGGCGTAAACTATGGCTACACCTTC
TRBJ1-6,NA,TRBV6-5,few,CATHSRTDNSPLHF,TGTGCCACCCACAGCAGGACAGATAATTCACCCCTCCACTTT
TRBJ1-2,NA,TRBV4-3,NA,CASSQSLLSVGGYTF,TGCGCCAGCAGCCAAAGTTTACTCTCGGTGGGCGGCTACACCTTC
TRBJ2-7,NA,TRBV7-2,NA,CASSGGTPSSYEQYF,TGTGCCAGCAGCGGAGGGACGCCGAGCTCCTACGAGCAGTACTTC
TRBJ2-1,TRBD1,TRBV24-1,NA,CATSDSQTGQNEQFF,TGTGCCACCAGTGATTCCCAGACAGGGCAAAATGAGCAGTTCTTC
TRBJ2-5,NA,TRBV19,NA,CASSMGRGETQYF,TGTGCCAGTAGTATGGGTAGGGGAGAGACCCAGTACTTC
TRBJ2-2,TRBD2,TRBV19,once,CASSPSGGATGELFF,TGTGCCAGTAGCCCTAGCGGGGGGGCAACCGGGGAGCTGTTTTTT
TRBJ1-5,TRBD1,TRBV19,NA,CASSTGTEGIQPQHF,TGTGCCAGTAGTACAGGGACAGAGGGAATACAGCCCCAGCATTTT
TRBJ1-1,NA,TRBV19,once,CASSPMRTEAFF,TGTGCCAGTAGTCCTATGCGCACTGAAGCTTTCTTT
TRBJ2-5,NA,TRBV5-4,NA,CASSLNLASETQYF,TGTGCCAGCAGCTTGAATTTAGCTTCGGAGACCCAGTACTTC
TRBJ1-2,TRBD1,TRBV12-3/TRBV12-4,NA,CASRAGTGIDTF,TGTGCCAGCAGGGCCGGGACAGGGATCGACACCTTC
TRBJ1-2,TRBD1,TRBV5-4,NA,CASSLLGDRSNYGYTF,TGTGCCAGCAGCCTGCTCGGGGACAGAAGTAACTATGGCTACACCTTC
TRBJ2-7,NA,TRBV28,few,CASSFLRYEQYF,TGTGCCAGCAGTTTCCTTCGCTACGAGCAGTACTTC
TRBJ1-2,NA,TRBV2,NA,CASSDRQGMLYGYTF,TGTGCCAGCAGTGATAGGCAGGGGATGTTGTATGGCTACACCTTC